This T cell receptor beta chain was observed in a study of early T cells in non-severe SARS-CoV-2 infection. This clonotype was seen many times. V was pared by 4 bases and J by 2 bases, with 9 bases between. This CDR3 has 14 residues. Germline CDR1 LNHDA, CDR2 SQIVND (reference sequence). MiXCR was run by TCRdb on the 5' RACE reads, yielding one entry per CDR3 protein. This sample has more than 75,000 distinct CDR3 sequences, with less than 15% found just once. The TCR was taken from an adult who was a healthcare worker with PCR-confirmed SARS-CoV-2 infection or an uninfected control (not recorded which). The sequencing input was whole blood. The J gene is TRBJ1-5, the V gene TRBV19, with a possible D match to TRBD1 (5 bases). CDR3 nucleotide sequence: TGTGCCAGTAGTAAAGGGGACGGCAATCAGCCCCAGCATTTT. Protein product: CASSKGDGNQPQHF.